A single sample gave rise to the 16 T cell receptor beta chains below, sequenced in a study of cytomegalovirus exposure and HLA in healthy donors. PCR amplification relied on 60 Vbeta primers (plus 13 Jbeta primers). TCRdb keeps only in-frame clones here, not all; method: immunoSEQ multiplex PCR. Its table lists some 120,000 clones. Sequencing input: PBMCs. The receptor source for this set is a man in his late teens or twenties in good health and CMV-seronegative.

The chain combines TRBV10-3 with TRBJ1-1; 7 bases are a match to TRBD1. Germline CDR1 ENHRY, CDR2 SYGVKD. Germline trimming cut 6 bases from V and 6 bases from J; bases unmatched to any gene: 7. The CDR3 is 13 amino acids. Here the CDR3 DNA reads TGTGCCATCAGCCCCCGGGACAGATCTGAAGCTTTCTTT. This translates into CAISPRDRSEAFF.

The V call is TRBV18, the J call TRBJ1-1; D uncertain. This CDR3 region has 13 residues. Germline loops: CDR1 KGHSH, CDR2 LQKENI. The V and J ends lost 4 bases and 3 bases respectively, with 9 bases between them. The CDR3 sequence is CASSLQEYTEAFF. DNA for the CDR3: TGTGCCAGCTCACTCCAAGAGTACACTGAAGCTTTCTTT.

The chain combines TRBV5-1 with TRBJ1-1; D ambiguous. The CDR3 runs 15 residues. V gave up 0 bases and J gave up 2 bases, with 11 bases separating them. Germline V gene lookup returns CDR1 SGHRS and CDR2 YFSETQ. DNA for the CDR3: TGCGCCAGCAGCTTGGGTCCTGCGATCAACACTGAAGCTTTCTTT. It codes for CASSLGPAINTEAFF.

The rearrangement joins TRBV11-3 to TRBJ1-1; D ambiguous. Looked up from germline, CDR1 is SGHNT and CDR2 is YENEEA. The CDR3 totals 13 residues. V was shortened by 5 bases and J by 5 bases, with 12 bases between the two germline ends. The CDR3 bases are TGTGCCAGCAGCCAAATTCGAGGGACTGAAGCTTTCTTT. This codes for CASSQIRGTEAFF. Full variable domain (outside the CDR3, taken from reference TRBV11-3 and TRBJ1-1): EAGVVQSPRYKIIEKKQPVAFWCNPISGHNTLYWYLQNLGQGPELLIRYENEEAVDDSQLPKDRFSAERLKGVDSTLKIQPAELGDSAVYLCASSQIRGTEAFFGQGTRLTVV.

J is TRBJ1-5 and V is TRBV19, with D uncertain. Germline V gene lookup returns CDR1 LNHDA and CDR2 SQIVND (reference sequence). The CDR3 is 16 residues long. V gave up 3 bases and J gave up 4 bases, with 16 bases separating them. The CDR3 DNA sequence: TGTGCCAGTAGTATCTCTGCCCTAGTGATTAATCAGCCCCAGCATTTT. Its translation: CASSISALVINQPQHF.

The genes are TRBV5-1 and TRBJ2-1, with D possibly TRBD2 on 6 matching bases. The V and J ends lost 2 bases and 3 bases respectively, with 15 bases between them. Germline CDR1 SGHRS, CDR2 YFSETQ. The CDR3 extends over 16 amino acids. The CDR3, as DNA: TGCGCCAGCAGCTTCGGTCGGGGGTTGATCTACAATGAGCAGTTCTTC. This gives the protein CASSFGRGLIYNEQFF.

The CDR3 bases are TGTGCCAGTAGTATTTTGGCTAGCGGGAGTTGGGGTGAGCAGTTCTTC. Translated: CASSILASGSWGEQFF. This rearrangement joins TRBV19 to TRBJ2-1; 10 nucleotides align to TRBD2. The CDR3 consists of 16 residues. Germline V gene data show CDR1 as LNHDA and CDR2 as SQIVND (reference sequence). V shed 3 bases and J 9 bases; nucleotides not matched to a gene: 11.

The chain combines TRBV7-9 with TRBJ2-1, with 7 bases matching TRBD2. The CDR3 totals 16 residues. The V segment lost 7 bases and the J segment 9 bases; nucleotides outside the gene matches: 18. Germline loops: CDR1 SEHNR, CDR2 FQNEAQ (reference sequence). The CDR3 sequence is CASNLGAGRAGGEQFF. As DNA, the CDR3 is TGTGCCAGCAACCTCGGGGCGGGGAGGGCCGGTGGTGAGCAGTTCTTC.

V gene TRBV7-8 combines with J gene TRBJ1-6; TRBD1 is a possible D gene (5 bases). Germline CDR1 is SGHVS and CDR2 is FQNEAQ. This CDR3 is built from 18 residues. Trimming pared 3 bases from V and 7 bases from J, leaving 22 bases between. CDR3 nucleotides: TGTGCCAGCAGCTTCGGGGGACTGGGCCCAATTAGGAATTCACCCCTCCACTTT. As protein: CASSFGGLGPIRNSPLHF.

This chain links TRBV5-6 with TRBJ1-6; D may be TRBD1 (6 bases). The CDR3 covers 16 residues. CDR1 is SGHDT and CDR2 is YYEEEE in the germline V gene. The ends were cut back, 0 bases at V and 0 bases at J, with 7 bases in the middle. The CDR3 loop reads CASSLDRASYNSPLHF. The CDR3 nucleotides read TGTGCCAGCAGCTTGGACAGGGCCTCCTATAATTCACCCCTCCACTTT.

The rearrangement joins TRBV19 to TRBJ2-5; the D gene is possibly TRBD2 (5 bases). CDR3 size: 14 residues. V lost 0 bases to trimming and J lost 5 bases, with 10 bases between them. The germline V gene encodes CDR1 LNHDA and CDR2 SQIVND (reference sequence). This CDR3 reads CASSIDHGGETQYF. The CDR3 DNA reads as TGTGCCAGTAGTATAGATCACGGCGGGGAGACCCAGTACTTC.

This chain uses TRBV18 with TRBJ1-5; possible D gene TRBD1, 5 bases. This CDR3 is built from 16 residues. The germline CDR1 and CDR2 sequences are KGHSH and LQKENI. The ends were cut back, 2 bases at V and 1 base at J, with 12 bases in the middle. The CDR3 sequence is CASSPMGGGSNQPQHF. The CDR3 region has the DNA TGTGCCAGCTCACCAATGGGCGGGGGAAGCAATCAGCCCCAGCATTTT.

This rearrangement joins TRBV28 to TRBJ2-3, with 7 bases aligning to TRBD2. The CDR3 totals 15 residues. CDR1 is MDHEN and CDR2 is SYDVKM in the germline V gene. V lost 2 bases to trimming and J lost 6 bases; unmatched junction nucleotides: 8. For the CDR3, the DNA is TGTGCCAGCAGTTTAGACGGGGGGTGGGTTGATACGCAGTATTTT. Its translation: CASSLDGGWVDTQYF.

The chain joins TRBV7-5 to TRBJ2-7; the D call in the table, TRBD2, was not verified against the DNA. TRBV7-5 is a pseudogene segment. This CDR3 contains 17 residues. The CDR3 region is CVRSLQLAGPFSYEQYF. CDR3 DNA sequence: TGTGTCAGAAGCTTACAACTAGCGGGACCCTTTAGCTACGAGCAGTACTTC.

DNA of the CDR3: TGTGCCAGCAGACCAAGGGGGAGCACTGAAGCTTTCTTT. Its protein is CASRPRGSTEAFF. The chain links TRBV27 to TRBJ1-1; D might be TRBD1 (6 bases). This CDR3 is built from 13 residues. V was trimmed by 6 bases and J by 4 bases, leaving 12 bases between them. Germline V gene sequence: CDR1 MNHEY, CDR2 SMNVEV (reference sequence).

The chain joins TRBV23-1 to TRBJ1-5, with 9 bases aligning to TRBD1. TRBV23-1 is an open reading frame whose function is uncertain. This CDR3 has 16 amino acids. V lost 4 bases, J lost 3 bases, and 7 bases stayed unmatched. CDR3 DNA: TGCGCCAGCAGTCCCCGGACAGGGGCGCCCAATCAGCCCCAGCATTTT. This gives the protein CASSPRTGAPNQPQHF.